This is a list of T cell receptor beta chains from one sample in a study of blood T cell repertoires in COVID-19. Only in-frame clones appear in the TCRdb table, and some are missing; sequencing was by immunoSEQ multiplex PCR. This table holds 120,000 to 150,000 clones, roughly nine tenths found once. Sequenced sample: peripheral blood. The receptors derive from a human donor in a cohort sampled during active COVID-19. Each CDR3 is given with its conserved first and last residue. D genes are given only for firm matches. For some rows the clone size is stated as once, few or many, or as a class when expanded; others skip it.

J: TRBJ2-7; V: TRBV4-1; size: once; D: TRBD1; CDR3: CASSQDKRDRPYEQYF; DNA: TGCGCCAGCAGCCAAGATAAACGGGACAGGCCCTACGAGCAGTACTTC
J: TRBJ2-6; V: TRBV2; size: .; D: .; CDR3: CASRRDTLIGANVLTF; DNA: TGTGCCAGCAGAAGGGACACCCTAATTGGGGCCAACGTCCTGACTTTC
J: TRBJ1-1; V: TRBV14; size: .; D: .; CDR3: CASSGWPGTEAFF; DNA: TGTGCCAGCAGCGGGTGGCCGGGTACTGAAGCTTTCTTT
J: TRBJ1-1; V: TRBV6-2/TRBV6-3; size: .; D: .; CDR3: CASSSDSLLTEAFF; DNA: TGTGCCAGCAGTTCCGACAGCCTACTCACTGAAGCTTTCTTT
J: TRBJ2-1; V: TRBV29-1; size: .; D: TRBD2; CDR3: CSVETSGGQDNEQFF; DNA: TGCAGCGTTGAGACTAGCGGGGGGCAAGACAATGAGCAGTTCTTC
J: TRBJ2-2; V: TRBV6-5; size: .; D: .; CDR3: CASSYPLGELFF; DNA: TGTGCCAGCAGTTACCCCCTCGGGGAGCTGTTTTTT
J: TRBJ2-7; V: TRBV2; size: .; D: .; CDR3: CASRLTVARVEQYF; DNA: TGTGCCAGCAGATTGACGGTGGCTCGGGTCGAGCAGTACTTC
J: TRBJ2-7; V: TRBV15; size: .; D: TRBD1; CDR3: CATPDRGHHYEQYF; DNA: TGTGCCACCCCTGACAGGGGGCATCACTACGAGCAGTACTTC
J: TRBJ1-2; V: TRBV20-1; size: .; D: .; CDR3: CSAGLLGGYTF; DNA: TGCAGTGCGGGGCTGTTGGGTGGCTACACCTTC
J: TRBJ2-1; V: TRBV4-1; size: .; D: TRBD2; CDR3: CASSQIAGGRYNEQFF; DNA: TGCGCCAGCAGCCAGATAGCGGGGGGGCGGTACAATGAGCAGTTCTTC
J: TRBJ2-3; V: TRBV11-2; size: once; D: TRBD2; CDR3: CASSIVRGGVIDTQYF; DNA: TGTGCCAGCAGCATCGTGCGGGGGGGAGTTATAGATACGCAGTATTTT
J: TRBJ2-1; V: TRBV14; size: .; D: .; CDR3: CASSQAGYNEQFF; DNA: TGTGCCAGCAGCCAAGCAGGCTACAATGAGCAGTTCTTC
J: TRBJ1-5; V: TRBV19; size: once; D: TRBD1; CDR3: CASSTPRDSSNQPQHF; DNA: TGTGCCAGTAGCACACCCCGGGACAGTAGCAATCAGCCCCAGCATTTT
J: TRBJ1-6; V: TRBV27; size: .; D: TRBD1; CDR3: CASSWGQLGVSPLHF; DNA: TGTGCCAGCAGCTGGGGACAGCTAGGGGTTTCACCCCTCCACTTT
J: TRBJ2-6; V: TRBV7-2; size: .; D: .; CDR3: CASSLDSGSGANVLTF; DNA: TGTGCCAGCAGCTTAGATTCAGGGTCTGGGGCCAACGTCCTGACTTTC
J: TRBJ1-1; V: TRBV21-1; size: .; D: .; CDR3: CASTRGHPKEAFF; DNA: TGTGCCAGCACCCGGGGACACCCGAAGGAAGCTTTCTTT
J: TRBJ1-4; V: TRBV19; size: once; D: .; CDR3: CASWQGWGGKLFF; DNA: TGTGCCAGTTGGCAGGGGTGGGGCGGAAAACTGTTTTTT
J: TRBJ1-1; V: TRBV18; size: once; D: TRBD1; CDR3: CASSPLDRENEAFF; DNA: TGTGCCAGCTCACCACTGGACAGGGAAAATGAAGCTTTCTTT
J: TRBJ2-7; V: TRBV5-6; size: .; D: .; CDR3: CASSSRGSYEQYF; DNA: TGTGCCAGCAGCTCTCGGGGATCCTACGAGCAGTACTTC
J: TRBJ1-5; V: TRBV15; size: .; D: .; CDR3: CATSRDGWGLGSKQPQHF; DNA: TGTGCCACCAGCAGAGATGGGTGGGGACTCGGTTCCAAACAGCCCCAGCATTTT
J: TRBJ1-1; V: TRBV12-3/TRBV12-4; size: .; D: .; CDR3: CASSLETRGAFF; DNA: TGTGCCAGCAGTTTAGAGACCCGGGGAGCTTTCTTT
J: TRBJ1-1; V: TRBV7-2; size: .; D: .; CDR3: CASSFTGLTNTEAFF; DNA: TGTGCCAGCAGCTTTACAGGCCTTACGAACACTGAAGCTTTCTTT
J: TRBJ2-7; V: TRBV27; size: .; D: .; CDR3: CASSRGGYEQYF; DNA: TGTGCCAGCAGTCGAGGGGGCTACGAGCAGTACTTC
J: TRBJ2-1; V: TRBV18; size: .; D: .; CDR3: CASSPPNGYNEQFF; DNA: TGTGCCAGCTCACCACCAAACGGCTACAATGAGCAGTTCTTC
J: TRBJ2-1; V: TRBV7-2; size: once; D: .; CDR3: CASSLEHSRNEQFF; DNA: TGTGCCAGCAGCTTAGAACACAGCCGGAATGAGCAGTTCTTC
J: TRBJ2-3; V: TRBV19; size: .; D: TRBD2; CDR3: CASSISSGGPGTDTQYF; DNA: TGTGCCAGTAGTATATCTAGCGGGGGCCCTGGCACAGATACGCAGTATTTT
J: TRBJ1-1; V: TRBV6-6; size: .; D: .; CDR3: CASNPGLRPNTEAFF; DNA: TGTGCCAGTAACCCGGGACTCCGACCGAACACTGAAGCTTTCTTT
J: TRBJ2-3; V: TRBV7-2; size: .; D: TRBD2; CDR3: CASSSGLATDTQYF; DNA: TGTGCCAGCAGCTCCGGACTAGCCACAGATACGCAGTATTTT
J: TRBJ2-3; V: TRBV6-6; size: .; D: .; CDR3: CASSYSRTYTQYF; DNA: TGTGCCAGCAGTTACTCTCGGACTTATACGCAGTATTTT
J: TRBJ2-2; V: TRBV2; size: .; D: .; CDR3: CASMRRDTGELFF; DNA: TGTGCCAGCATGAGACGGGACACCGGGGAGCTGTTTTTT
J: TRBJ1-1; V: TRBV6-1; size: .; D: TRBD1; CDR3: CASSVKTGGWGTEAFF; DNA: TGTGCCAGCAGTGTGAAGACAGGGGGTTGGGGGACTGAAGCTTTCTTT
J: TRBJ2-7; V: TRBV5-1; size: .; D: .; CDR3: CASSLTGSEQYF; DNA: TGCGCCAGCAGCTTGACAGGGTCCGAGCAGTACTTC
J: TRBJ1-2; V: TRBV12-3/TRBV12-4; size: .; D: .; CDR3: CASSYRQGYTF; DNA: TGTGCCAGCAGCTATAGACAGGGCTACACCTTC
J: TRBJ1-1; V: TRBV27; size: .; D: .; CDR3: CASSLSGPGGRKNTEAFF; DNA: TGTGCCAGCAGTTTATCGGGCCCCGGGGGACGGAAGAACACTGAAGCTTTCTTT
J: TRBJ2-3; V: TRBV19; size: .; D: TRBD2; CDR3: CASSIGTAGGTDTQYF; DNA: TGTGCCAGTAGTATAGGGACAGCGGGGGGCACAGATACGCAGTATTTT